The 5 T cell receptor beta chains below were found in one sample sequenced in a study of blood T cells in healthy people across ages. A J-beta primer mix and a sample-barcoded 5' primer were used in a second PCR of roughly 7 to 12 cycles. A single record per CDR3 protein comes from TCRdb applying MiXCR to the 5' RACE reads. Of about 1.8 million distinct CDR3 sequences in the sample, approximately 50% were seen once. Sample: blood. The receptors originated from a woman aged 40-49 years in good health.

The gene calls are TRBV12-3 or TRBV12-4 and TRBJ1-2; 12 positions match TRBD1. The CDR3 is 16 amino acids. V lost 7 bases and J lost 6; bases outside the gene matches: 12. In nucleotides, the CDR3 is TGTGCCAGCAAAACCGGGACAGGGGGCGCTTATAATGGCTACACCTTC. Translation gives CASKTGTGGAYNGYTF.

V is TRBV28 and J is TRBJ1-1, with no clear D. The CDR3 sequence is 16 residues long. Germline V lookup: CDR1 MDHEN, CDR2 SYDVKM. V shed 1 base and J shed 4 bases, with 16 bases lying between them. Written as DNA, the CDR3 is TGTGCCAGCAGTTTATTGCCCCTCGGACGAGCCACTGAAGCTTTCTTT. This gives the protein CASSLLPLGRATEAFF.

The rearrangement links TRBV4-3 to TRBJ2-4; weak D call: TRBD2 (5 bases). Germline V lookup: CDR1 LGHNA, CDR2 YSLEER. CDR3 size: 16 residues. Between the trimmed V and J ends, which lost 3 bases and 9 bases, there was a span of 21 bases. The DNA for the CDR3 is TGCGCCAGCAGCCATAAAAGGCCAGGCGGTGGAGGCATTCAGTACTTC. It specifies CASSHKRPGGGGIQYF.

A few counts support this clonotype. The CDR3 DNA follows: TGTGCCAGCAGTGTGGGGGACCCGTACGAGCAGTACTTC. Its protein product is CASSVGDPYEQYF. The J gene is TRBJ2-7, the V gene TRBV12-3 or TRBV12-4; D assignment may be TRBD1 or TRBD2 (5 bases each). The CDR3 length is 13 residues. Trimming took 5 bases from V and 4 from J, leaving 12 bases between them.

This sequence joins TRBV28 and TRBJ1-2, with 11 bases that match TRBD1. The CDR3 consists of 15 residues. Per the germline V gene, CDR1 is MDHEN and CDR2 is SYDVKM. Losses at the gene ends were 6 bases for V and 6 bases for J; bases not matched to a gene: 9. The CDR3 sequence: CASREDRGRTDGYTF. CDR3 nucleotide sequence: TGTGCCAGCAGAGAGGACAGGGGGCGCACCGATGGCTACACCTTC.